A single T cell receptor (beta chain) is shown here with its context. Its antigen is as yet unknown. The data stem from a study of brain T cells in children with intractable seizures. Study-level points and caveats: Absence of clones before surgery may stem from lower sequencing depth.

Here immunoSEQ multiplex PCR was the method, and the copy in TCRdb shows in-frame clones only, minus some. The data hold about 76,000 clones, with more than 85% observed a single time. The length of the CDR3 is 14 residues. V lost 0 bases to trimming and J lost 3 bases, with 3 bases between them. CDR1 is SGHNT and CDR2 is YENEEA in the germline V gene. The sequencing used peripheral blood, collected at surgery. This clonotype was sampled from a boy in the first two years of life with tuberous sclerosis and intractable seizures. The chain has TRBV11-3 and TRBJ2-6, with D unresolved. The CDR3 bases are TGTGCCAGCAGCTTAGACTATGGGGCCAACGTCCTGACTTTC. It codes for CASSLDYGANVLTF.